This TCR beta chain was found in a study of Ad26.COV2.S vaccination and SARS-CoV-2 variants. This sample's treatment: approximately 18 received Ad26.COV2.S at low or high dose, single or two shots; about 5 received placebo; per-sample allocation not given. Collection of samples fell on day 63 after the first vaccine or placebo injection. Notes on this clone: Distinct nucleotide sequences in the sample also encode this CDR3.

Repertoires were generated with immunoSEQ multiplex PCR, while TCRdb's copy carries only in-frame clones and drops some. Here the sample spans fewer than 400,000 clones, around nine tenths being singletons. In germline, CDR1 is SGHRS, CDR2 YFSETQ. Trimming left V 0 bases short and J 4 bases short, with 8 bases between. This CDR3 has 14 residues. Here the sequenced sample was peripheral blood, taken in a trial of Ad26.COV2.S vaccine versus placebo. The chain couples TRBV5-1 to TRBJ1-3, with D tentatively TRBD1 (5 bases). This receptor was identified in a person between 18 and 65 years old who received the Ad26.COV2.S COVID-19 vaccine or a placebo. The CDR3 region has the DNA TGCGCCAGCAGCTTGGCGGGACGGGGAAACACCATATATTTT. It codes for CASSLAGRGNTIYF.